A selection of T cell receptor beta chains follows, all from one sample in a study of long-term antiretroviral therapy in people with HIV. Sequenced by immunoSEQ multiplex PCR; TCRdb stores in-frame clones only, minus some. The sample holds under 15,000 clones, about four fifths seen once. The source was unsorted PBMCs, collected 8.2 years after starting antiretroviral therapy. These receptors all stem from a man aged 50-59 years with HIV. Each CDR3 is given with its conserved first and last residue. D genes are given only for firm matches. Some rows mark clone size as missing; the rest say once, few, many or name a class of expanded clone.

clone size,D gene,J gene,V gene,CDR3 protein,CDR3 DNA
NA,NA,TRBJ1-1,TRBV6-5,CASSYSSVGNTEAFF,TGTGCCAGCAGTTACTCCTCGGTGGGGAACACTGAAGCTTTCTTT
NA,TRBD1,TRBJ1-2,TRBV27,CASSLQRDRPTNYGYTF,TGTGCCAGCAGTTTACAGCGGGACAGGCCAACTAACTATGGCTACACCTTC
NA,NA,TRBJ2-7,TRBV7-8,CASSLFLGATYEQYF,TGTGCCAGCAGCCTTTTTCTGGGGGCCACCTACGAGCAGTACTTC
NA,TRBD2,TRBJ2-5,TRBV6-5,CASSPGGETQYF,TGTGCCAGCAGCCCCGGGGGGGAGACCCAGTACTTC
NA,NA,TRBJ2-2,TRBV9,CASSLDIYTGELFF,TGTGCCAGCAGCCTAGACATATACACCGGGGAGCTGTTTTTT
NA,NA,TRBJ1-1,TRBV19,CASSIAGARGAFF,TGTGCCAGTAGTATAGCAGGAGCCAGGGGAGCTTTCTTT
NA,NA,TRBJ1-5,TRBV18,CASSSYRVDQPQHF,TGTGCCAGCTCATCATACAGGGTCGATCAGCCCCAGCATTTT
once,NA,TRBJ2-1,TRBV6-5,CASSPTSAYYEQFF,TGTGCCAGCAGTCCCACGTCGGCCTACTATGAGCAGTTCTTC
NA,TRBD1,TRBJ2-7,TRBV9,CASSVAQGNYEQYF,TGTGCCAGCAGCGTAGCACAGGGGAACTACGAGCAGTACTTC
few,TRBD1,TRBJ2-3,TRBV27,CASSLAGGDDTQYF,TGTGCCAGCAGTTTAGCAGGGGGCGATGATACGCAGTATTTT
few,NA,TRBJ2-1,TRBV11-3,CASSLGGGAYNEQFF,TGTGCCAGCAGCTTAGGAGGGGGGGCGTACAATGAGCAGTTCTTC
NA,TRBD1,TRBJ1-6,TRBV19,CASSSGTGGSPLHF,TGTGCCAGTAGTAGCGGGACAGGGGGTTCACCCCTCCACTTT
NA,NA,TRBJ1-2,TRBV27,CASSLSPFIDPNRGYTF,TGTGCCAGCAGTTTATCCCCCTTTATCGATCCCAACCGGGGCTACACCTTC
NA,TRBD1,TRBJ1-4,TRBV20-1,CSAGDFGQDVF,TGCAGTGCTGGAGATTTCGGACAGGATGTTTTT
few,NA,TRBJ1-5,TRBV19,CASSIGGIDQPQHF,TGTGCCAGTAGTATAGGGGGCATCGATCAGCCCCAGCATTTT
NA,NA,TRBJ1-3,TRBV14,CASSQVQEPGNTIYF,TGTGCCAGCAGCCAAGTACAGGAACCTGGAAACACCATATATTTT
NA,TRBD1,TRBJ1-5,TRBV30,CAWSPGQGNQPQHF,TGTGCCTGGAGTCCGGGACAGGGGAATCAGCCCCAGCATTTT
NA,NA,TRBJ2-5,TRBV2,CASSSRPGTIRLKTQYF,TGTGCCAGCAGTTCTCGCCCCGGGACAATAAGGCTTAAGACCCAGTACTTC
NA,NA,TRBJ1-5,TRBV21-1,CASSKGWIPNQPQHF,TGTGCCAGCAGCAAAGGTTGGATCCCCAATCAGCCCCAGCATTTT
NA,TRBD1,TRBJ2-5,TRBV7-2,CASSTTTGGGKTQYF,TGTGCCAGCAGCACAACGACAGGGGGCGGAAAGACCCAGTACTTC
NA,NA,TRBJ2-7,TRBV29-1,CSVAGTRTTPIYEQYF,TGCAGCGTTGCCGGGACCCGGACCACTCCGATCTACGAGCAGTACTTC
NA,TRBD2,TRBJ2-3,TRBV11-2,CASSLQAGGITDTQYF,TGTGCCAGCAGCTTGCAAGCGGGGGGGATCACAGATACGCAGTATTTT
NA,NA,TRBJ2-7,TRBV27,CASSLGHSYEQYF,TGTGCCAGCAGTTTAGGGCACTCCTACGAGCAGTACTTC
NA,NA,TRBJ1-1,TRBV29-1,CSVDQLNTEAFF,TGCAGCGTTGATCAGTTGAACACTGAAGCTTTCTTT
NA,NA,TRBJ1-4,TRBV5-6,CASSPWTDPTNEKLFF,TGTGCCAGCAGCCCCTGGACGGATCCAACTAATGAAAAACTGTTTTTT
once,NA,TRBJ2-3,TRBV2,CASRTEGYLSTDTQYF,TGTGCCAGCAGGACAGAGGGTTACCTCTCGACAGATACGCAGTATTTT
NA,TRBD1,TRBJ1-4,TRBV5-1,CASRQGGTNEKLFF,TGCGCCAGCAGACAGGGGGGGACTAATGAAAAACTGTTTTTT